The T cell receptor (beta chain) described here comes from a study of T cell responses to AZD1222 COVID-19 vaccine. Study conclusions and caveats: Spike was spanned by vaccine-associated CD4 TCRs, with dominance at 160-218 and 743-854.

About this clone itself: Its antigen remains unidentified.

Produced via immunoSEQ multiplex PCR; TCRdb's table is partial and in-frame only. The table has roughly 170,000 clones, about 85% seen once. Germline CDR1 and CDR2: MNHEY and SVGAGI. With 9 bases clipped from V and 3 bases from J, the junction kept 4 bases outside the gene matches. The length of the CDR3 is 13 residues. J is TRBJ2-7 and V is TRBV6-5; TRBD2 matches 11 bases. The sample here was peripheral blood, taken on day 0 of AZD1222 vaccination. The sequence came from an adult in good health. DNA for the CDR3: TGTGCCAGTCTAGCGGGAGGTTACTACGAGCAGTACTTC. It translates to CASLAGGYYEQYF.